The clone carrying this T cell receptor beta chain was counted only a few times. Its matching antigen is unknown. The germline V gene encodes CDR1 DFQATT and CDR2 SNEGSKA (reference sequence). V lost 3 bases and J lost 2; bases outside the gene matches: 3. The CDR3 is made up of 13 amino acids. This entry comes from a study of blood T cells in healthy people across ages. Whole-study findings and limits: Observed TCR beta diversity per million T cells went down as age went up. This fall followed a roughly linear course with age.

A sample-barcoded 5' primer and a J-beta primer mix were used in a second PCR of roughly 7 to 11 cycles. MiXCR, run by TCRdb on the 5' RACE reads, gives a single entry per CDR3 protein. The table shows 920,000 or so distinct CDR3 sequences, with 40% to 55% occurring only once. The source material was blood. This sequence was found in an older woman in good health. The chain couples TRBV20-1 to TRBJ2-5, with TRBD2 identical over 7 bases. This CDR3 is CSARVGGQETQYF. For the CDR3, the DNA is TGCAGTGCTAGGGTGGGGGGGCAAGAGACCCAGTACTTC.